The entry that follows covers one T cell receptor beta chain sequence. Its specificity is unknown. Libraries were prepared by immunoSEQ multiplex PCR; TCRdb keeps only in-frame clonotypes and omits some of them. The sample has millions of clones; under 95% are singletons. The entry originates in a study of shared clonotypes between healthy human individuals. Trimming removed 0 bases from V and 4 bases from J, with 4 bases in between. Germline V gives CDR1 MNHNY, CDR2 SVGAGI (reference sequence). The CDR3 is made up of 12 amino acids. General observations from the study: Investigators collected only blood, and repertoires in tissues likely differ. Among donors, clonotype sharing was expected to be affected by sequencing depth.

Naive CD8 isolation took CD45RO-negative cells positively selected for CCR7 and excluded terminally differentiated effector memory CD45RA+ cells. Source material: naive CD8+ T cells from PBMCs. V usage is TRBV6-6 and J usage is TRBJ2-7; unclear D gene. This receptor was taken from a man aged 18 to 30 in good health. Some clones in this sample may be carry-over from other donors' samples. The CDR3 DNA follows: TGTGCCAGCAGTTACTCTTGGTACGAGCAGTACTTC. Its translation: CASSYSWYEQYF.